The 18 T cell receptor beta chains in this list originate from one sample, sequenced in a study of post-analysis software for immune sequencing data. Unique molecular identifiers were carried by the TCR beta cDNA libraries. TCRdb analysed the PCR reads with MiXCR anew, one entry per CDR3 protein. This repertoire shows fewer than 850,000 distinct CDR3 sequences, 30% found once; its top ten account for around 0.6%. Findings of the study overall: Comparison of patients with controls showed five TRBV segments more frequent in patients, TRBV5-6, TRBV5-1 and TRBV20-1 among them.

What these receptors recognize is not known. Sequencing was done on a sample of blood. The origin of the receptors is a girl under 18 with multiple sclerosis.

The chain is built from TRBV6-5 and TRBJ1-1, with D possibly matching TRBD1 (5 bases). The V and J ends lost 7 bases and 7 bases respectively, with 10 bases between them. This CDR3 has 11 amino acids. Germline values: CDR1 MNHEY, CDR2 SVGAGI. CDR3 region: CASTRGVEAFF. The CDR3, as DNA: TGTGCCAGCACTAGGGGCGTTGAAGCTTTCTTT.

This chain uses TRBV20-1 with TRBJ2-5; 8 bases are a match to TRBD1. The better agreement between TRBJ2-7 and the DNA end casts doubt on the J call. Germline V gene lookup returns CDR1 DFQATT and CDR2 SNEGSKA (reference sequence). The CDR3 spans 14 residues. CDR3 nucleotide sequence: TGCAGTGCTTTCTCCGGGACAGGTACCTACGAGCAGTACTTC. It codes for CSAFSGTGTYEQYF.

This clonotype was seen only a few times. The CDR3 spells CASSAERWTSGRGGDEQFF. CDR3 DNA: TGTGCCAGCAGCGCAGAGAGATGGACTAGCGGGAGGGGGGGTGATGAGCAGTTCTTC. The rearrangement links TRBV9 to TRBJ2-1; 15 bases match TRBD2. Germline V gene data show CDR1 as SGDLS and CDR2 as YYNGEE. Germline trimming cut 3 bases from V and 8 bases from J; bases unmatched to any gene: 15. This CDR3 region has 19 residues.

This clonotype was recorded a few times. The chain uses TRBV18 and TRBJ2-5; 7 bases match TRBD1. The J segment lost 1 base and the V segment lost 3 bases, leaving 5 bases of the junction unmatched. Per the germline V gene, CDR1 is KGHSH and CDR2 is LQKENI. CDR3 length: 15 residues. CDR3 protein: CASSPRQGIQETQYF. CDR3 DNA: TGTGCCAGCTCACCCCGACAGGGAATCCAAGAGACCCAGTACTTC.

The J gene is TRBJ1-5, the V gene TRBV20-1; weak D call: TRBD1 (5 bases). V dropped 3 bases and J dropped 3 bases, with 12 bases sitting between them. Per germline, CDR1 DFQATT and CDR2 SNEGSKA (reference sequence). The CDR3 runs 14 residues. The DNA for the CDR3 is TGCAGTGCTAGCGGGACCCTTTACAATCAGCCCCAGCATTTT. Its protein is CSASGTLYNQPQHF.

This chain links TRBV20-1 with TRBJ2-7; 10 bases are shared with TRBD2. This CDR3 region has 15 residues. Germline V gene data show CDR1 as DFQATT and CDR2 as SNEGSKA (reference sequence). Trimming removed 0 bases from V and 3 bases from J; junction bases left unmatched: 5. CDR3: CSAREGSSGGYEQYF. For the CDR3, the DNA is TGCAGTGCTAGAGAGGGGTCTAGCGGGGGCTACGAGCAGTACTTC.

The chain employs TRBV5-1 and TRBJ1-2; the match to TRBD1 covers 7 bases. With 2 bases clipped from V and 0 bases from J, the junction kept 4 bases outside the gene matches. The CDR3 runs to 15 residues. Germline loops: CDR1 SGHRS, CDR2 YFSETQ. DNA for the CDR3: TGCGCCAGCAGCTTCAAGGGGGCTGCTAACTATGGCTACACCTTC. As protein: CASSFKGAANYGYTF.

This chain links TRBV3-1 with TRBJ1-6; the match to TRBD1 covers 7 bases. The V and J ends lost 7 bases and 12 bases, in that order; junction bases with no gene match: 18. The CDR3 spans 16 residues. Germline V gene lookup returns CDR1 LGHDT and CDR2 YNNKEL (reference sequence). The CDR3 bases are TGTGCCAGCAACGCTCCTCCAGCAGGGGGTCATTTACCCCTCCACTTT. Encoded protein: CASNAPPAGGHLPLHF.

This clonotype appeared a few times. The junction shows a germline mismatch at one end, possibly a read error. The chain uses TRBV3-1 and TRBJ1-5, with D perhaps matching TRBD1 (6 bases). CDR3 length: 14 amino acids. Germline CDR1 reads LGHDT; CDR2 reads YNNKEL (reference sequence). The CDR3 sequence is CTSSPRGGGQPQHF. The DNA for the CDR3 is TGTACCAGCAGCCCGCGGGGAGGGGGTCAGCCCCAGCATTTT.

This clonotype was seen only a few times. The rearrangement joins TRBV7-2 to TRBJ1-1; D call uncertain. The V gene's germline CDR1 is SGHTA and CDR2 FQGNSA. There are 15 residues in the CDR3. The V and J ends lost 0 bases and 1 base respectively, with 9 bases between them. The CDR3 reads CASSLAGLGNTEAFF. The CDR3 bases are TGTGCCAGCAGCTTAGCGGGCTTAGGGAACACTGAAGCTTTCTTT.

The chain has TRBV12-3 or TRBV12-4 and TRBJ1-4, with 7 bases fitting TRBD1. CDR3 length: 13 residues. Losses at the gene ends were 10 bases for V and 4 bases for J; bases not matched to a gene: 6. The CDR3 bases are TGTGCCACCCGGGACAGTGGTAATGAAAAACTGTTTTTT. It codes for CATRDSGNEKLFF.

This chain connects TRBV7-2 to TRBJ2-3, with D unclear. The CDR3 runs to 15 residues. V lost 5 bases and J lost 0, with 12 bases in between. Germline values: CDR1 SGHTA, CDR2 FQGNSA. CDR3 sequence reads: CASSPVRRSTDTQYF. CDR3 sequence (DNA): TGTGCCAGCAGCCCAGTGCGCAGAAGCACAGATACGCAGTATTTT.

As regards this clonotype: Compared with germline, one end of the junction differs, possibly owing to a read error. The chain carries TRBV20-1 and TRBJ2-7; 9 nucleotides align to TRBD1. The J call may not be correct, given that the DNA end is closer to TRBJ2-4. This CDR3 spans 15 amino acids. CDR1 is DFQATT and CDR2 is SNEGSKA in the germline V gene (reference sequence). Here the CDR3 DNA reads TGCAGTACTAGAGACGGACAGGGGGCCAAAAACATTCAGTACTTC. It yields the protein CSTRDGQGAKNIQYF.

The V gene is TRBV28, the J gene TRBJ2-4, with TRBD1 as a possible D gene (6 bases). The DNA matches TRBJ2-7 better at its end, which makes the J call doubtful. Looked up from germline, CDR1 is MDHEN and CDR2 is SYDVKM. CDR3 size: 18 residues. The CDR3 protein is CASSSLFPKGQWLDEQYF. The CDR3 nucleotides are TGTGCCAGCAGTTCCCTTTTTCCGAAAGGACAGTGGTTGGACGAGCAGTACTTC.

This clonotype was seen ten or more times. The J gene is TRBJ1-2, the V gene TRBV29-1; TRBD1 is a possible D gene (5 bases). V gave up 6 bases and J gave up 8 bases, with 16 bases separating them. This CDR3 contains 12 residues. From germline, CDR1 is SQVTM and CDR2 ANQGSEA. Written as DNA, the CDR3 is TGCAGCGTCGCCCCAGGGAGGGAAGGCTACACCTTC. This sequence encodes CSVAPGREGYTF.

This clonotype was detected only once. The chain has TRBV7-2 and TRBJ2-5; TRBD2 matches 9 bases. The CDR3 covers 17 residues. V shed 2 bases, J shed 11 bases, and the junction held 18 bases outside the gene matches. In germline, CDR1 is SGHTA, CDR2 FQGNSA. This CDR3 is CASSLSGLAGGPREQYF. In nucleotides, the CDR3 is TGTGCCAGCAGCTTATCGGGTTTGGCGGGGGGGCCTCGGGAGCAGTACTTC.

In this sample, this clonotype turned up a few times. The genes are TRBV24-1 and TRBJ2-1; 8 nucleotides align to TRBD2. V was pared by 3 bases and J by 8 bases, with 8 bases of the junction left unmatched. Germline V gene lookup returns CDR1 KGHDR and CDR2 SFDVKD. The length of the CDR3 is 15 residues. Here the CDR3 DNA reads TGTGCCACCAGTGATCCAAGACTAGCGTCCGATGAGCAGTTCTTC. It is translated as CATSDPRLASDEQFF.

V and J are TRBV29-1 and TRBJ2-1; D not certain. Gene TRBJ2-7 matches the end of the DNA better, so the J call may be wrong. This CDR3 has 12 amino acids. In germline, CDR1 is SQVTM, CDR2 ANQGSEA. The CDR3 DNA reads as TGCAGCGGAACGACGGTCTACAATGAGCAGTACTTC. The encoded protein is CSGTTVYNEQYF.